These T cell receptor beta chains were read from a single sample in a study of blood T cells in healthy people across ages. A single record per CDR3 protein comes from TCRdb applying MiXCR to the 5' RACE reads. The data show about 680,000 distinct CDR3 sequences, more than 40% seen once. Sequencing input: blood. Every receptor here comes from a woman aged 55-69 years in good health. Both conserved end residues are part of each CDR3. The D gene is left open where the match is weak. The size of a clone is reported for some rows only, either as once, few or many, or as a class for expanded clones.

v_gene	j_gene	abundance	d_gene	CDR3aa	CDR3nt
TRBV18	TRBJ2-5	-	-	CASSPPSQETQYF	TGTGCCAGCTCACCACCCTCCCAAGAGACCCAGTACTTC
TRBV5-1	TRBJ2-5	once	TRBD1	CASSLAGTEPSQETQYF	TGCGCCAGCAGCTTGGCCGGGACAGAACCCTCGCAAGAGACCCAGTACTTC
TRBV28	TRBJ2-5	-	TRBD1	CASRMTGTGFRETQYF	TGTGCCAGCAGGATGACCGGGACAGGGTTTAGGGAGACCCAGTACTTC
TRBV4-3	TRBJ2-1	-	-	CASSQMDAEQFF	TGCGCCAGCAGCCAAATGGACGCGGAGCAGTTCTTC
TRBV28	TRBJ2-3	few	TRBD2	CASSSTGGPGTDTQYF	TGTGCCAGCAGTTCCACGGGAGGGCCGGGCACAGATACGCAGTATTTT
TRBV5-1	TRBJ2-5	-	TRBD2	CASSLATSGRPETQYF	TGCGCCAGCAGCTTGGCGACTAGCGGGAGGCCAGAGACCCAGTACTTC
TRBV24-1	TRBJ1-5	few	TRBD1	CATSDRDRGPVHQPQHF	TGTGCCACCAGTGACCGTGACAGGGGCCCGGTTCATCAGCCCCAGCATTTT
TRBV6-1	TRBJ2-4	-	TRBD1	CASRGQLAKNIQYF	TGTGCCAGCAGGGGACAGCTAGCCAAAAACATTCAGTACTTC
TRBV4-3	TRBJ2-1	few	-	CASSQGIVARRNEQFF	TGCGCCAGCAGCCAAGGGATAGTAGCGCGCCGCAATGAGCAGTTCTTC
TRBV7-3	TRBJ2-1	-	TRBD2	CASSSGLAGEIEQFF	TGTGCCAGCAGCTCCGGACTAGCGGGAGAAATTGAGCAGTTCTTC
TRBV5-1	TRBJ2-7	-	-	CASSGGLNSEQYF	TGCGCCAGCAGCGGGGGACTGAATTCCGAGCAGTACTTC
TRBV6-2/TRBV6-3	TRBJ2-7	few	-	CASSYSTPRQYF	TGTGCCAGCAGTTACTCGACGCCTAGGCAGTACTTC
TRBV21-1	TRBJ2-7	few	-	CASGSQGGSYEQYF	TGTGCCAGCGGGAGCCAGGGTGGCTCCTACGAGCAGTACTTC
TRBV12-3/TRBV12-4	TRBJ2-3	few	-	CASSFGSPSTDTQYF	TGTGCCAGCAGTTTTGGCAGCCCTAGCACAGATACGCAGTATTTT
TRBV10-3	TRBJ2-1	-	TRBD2	CAISEPSGANSYNEQFF	TGTGCCATCAGTGAACCTAGCGGGGCGAACTCCTACAATGAGCAGTTCTTC
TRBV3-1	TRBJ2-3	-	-	CASNGQHFDTQYF	TGTGCCAGCAATGGACAGCATTTCGATACGCAGTATTTT
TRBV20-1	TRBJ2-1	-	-	CSAYYNEQFF	TGCAGTGCCTACTACAATGAGCAGTTCTTC
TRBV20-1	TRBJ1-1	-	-	CSASGPASEAFF	TGCAGTGCTAGTGGCCCCGCCTCTGAAGCTTTCTTT
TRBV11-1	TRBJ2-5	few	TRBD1	CASSPLMGQSETQYF	TGTGCCAGCAGCCCCCTCATGGGACAGTCAGAGACCCAGTACTTC
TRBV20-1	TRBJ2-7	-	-	CSARDSDGAAYEQYF	TGCAGTGCTAGAGATTCGGACGGTGCGGCGTACGAGCAGTACTTC
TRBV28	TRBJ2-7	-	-	CASSLRGARPPYEQYF	TGTGCCAGCAGTTTACGGGGGGCGCGCCCCCCCTACGAGCAGTACTTC
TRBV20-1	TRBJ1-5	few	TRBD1	CSAREGTGVYQPQHF	TGCAGTGCTAGAGAGGGGACAGGGGTATATCAGCCCCAGCATTTT
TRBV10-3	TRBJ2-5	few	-	CAISPGGRTQYF	TGTGCCATCAGCCCCGGGGGACGGACCCAGTACTTC
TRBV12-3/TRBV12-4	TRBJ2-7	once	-	CASRTRIENEQYF	TGTGCCAGCAGAACCCGGATTGAAAATGAGCAGTACTTC
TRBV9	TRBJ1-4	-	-	CASSPQGREKLFF	TGTGCCAGCAGCCCTCAGGGAAGGGAAAAACTGTTTTTT
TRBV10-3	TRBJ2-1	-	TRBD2	CAISDGTSGLQGQFF	TGTGCCATCAGTGATGGAACTAGCGGGTTACAAGGGCAGTTCTTC
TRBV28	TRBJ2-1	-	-	CASSLPAILATYNEQFF	TGTGCCAGCAGTTTACCAGCCATCCTAGCTACCTACAATGAGCAGTTCTTC
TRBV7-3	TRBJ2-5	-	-	CASSSGGEETQYF	TGTGCCAGCAGTTCCGGGGGCGAAGAGACCCAGTACTTC
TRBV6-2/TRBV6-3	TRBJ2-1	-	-	CASNHRGVPYNEQFF	TGTGCCAGCAACCATCGTGGTGTCCCCTACAATGAGCAGTTCTTC
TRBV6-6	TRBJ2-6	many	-	CASTSQGFGANVLTF	TGTGCCAGCACCTCGCAGGGTTTTGGGGCCAACGTCCTGACTTTC
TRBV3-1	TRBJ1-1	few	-	CASSHRQSFNTEAFF	TGTGCCAGCAGCCATAGACAGAGTTTCAACACTGAAGCTTTCTTT
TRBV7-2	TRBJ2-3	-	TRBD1	CASSLGAGGVTDTQYF	TGTGCCAGCAGCTTAGGAGCAGGGGGTGTAACAGATACGCAGTATTTT
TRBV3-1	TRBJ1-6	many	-	CASRGVDNSPLHF	TGTGCCAGCAGAGGGGTGGACAATTCACCCCTCCACTTT
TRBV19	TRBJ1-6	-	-	CASSIGGNSPLHF	TGTGCCAGTAGTATAGGGGGCAATTCACCCCTCCACTTT
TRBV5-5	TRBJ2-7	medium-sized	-	CASSPELSAYEQYF	TGTGCCAGCAGCCCTGAACTCTCCGCCTACGAGCAGTACTTC
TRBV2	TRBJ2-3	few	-	CASSVLDTQYF	TGTGCCAGCAGCGTTTTAGATACGCAGTATTTT
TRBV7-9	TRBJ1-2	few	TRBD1	CASSLRTGPVNYGYTF	TGTGCCAGCAGCTTACGGACAGGGCCGGTCAACTATGGCTACACCTTC
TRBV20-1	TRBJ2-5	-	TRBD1	CSAGLKRDRGNRIETQYF	TGCAGTGCTGGACTGAAAAGGGACAGGGGAAATCGTATTGAGACCCAGTACTTC
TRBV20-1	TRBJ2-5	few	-	CSAFADNQETQYF	TGCAGTGCTTTCGCAGACAACCAAGAGACCCAGTACTTC
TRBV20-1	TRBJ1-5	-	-	CSARDKQPWGWETNQPQHF	TGCAGTGCTAGAGATAAACAGCCGTGGGGTTGGGAGACAAATCAGCCCCAGCATTTT
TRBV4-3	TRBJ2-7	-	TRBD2	CASSQEERAGSNEQYF	TGCGCCAGCAGCCAAGAAGAACGAGCGGGAAGCAACGAGCAGTACTTC
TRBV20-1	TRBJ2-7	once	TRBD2	CSARVVGLGGYEQYF	TGCAGTGCTAGAGTGGTCGGCTTGGGGGGGTACGAGCAGTACTTC
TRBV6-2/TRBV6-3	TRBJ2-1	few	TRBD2	CASSHREENEQFF	TGTGCCAGCAGTCACCGGGAGGAAAATGAGCAGTTCTTC
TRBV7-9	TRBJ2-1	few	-	CASSMGRYNEQFF	TGTGCCAGCAGCATGGGGCGATACAATGAGCAGTTCTTC
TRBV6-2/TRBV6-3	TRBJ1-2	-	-	CASSPTENDRRNYGYTF	TGTGCCAGCAGCCCTACCGAAAACGACAGAAGAAACTATGGCTACACCTTC
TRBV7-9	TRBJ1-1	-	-	CASRRGAKDEAFF	TGTGCCAGCCGGCGGGGGGCAAAGGATGAAGCTTTCTTT
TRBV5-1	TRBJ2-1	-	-	CASSLMGAAGYNEQFF	TGCGCCAGCAGCTTGATGGGCGCCGCAGGCTACAATGAGCAGTTCTTC
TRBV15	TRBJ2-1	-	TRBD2	CATSKKLAGVHEQFF	TGTGCCACCAGCAAAAAACTAGCGGGAGTCCATGAGCAGTTCTTC
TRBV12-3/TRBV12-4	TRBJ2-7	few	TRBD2	CASRSRRVAGGPSSYEQYF	TGTGCCAGCAGGTCCCGAAGGGTAGCGGGAGGGCCCAGCTCCTACGAGCAGTACTTC
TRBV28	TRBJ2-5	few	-	CASSQTGLTQETQYF	TGTGCCAGCAGCCAAACGGGACTGACACAAGAGACCCAGTACTTC
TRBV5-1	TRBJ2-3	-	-	CASSWGAEGADTQYF	TGCGCCAGCAGCTGGGGGGCGGAGGGCGCAGATACGCAGTATTTT
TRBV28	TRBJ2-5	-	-	CASSGRTRKRETQYF	TGTGCCAGCAGTGGACGGACCAGGAAGAGGGAGACCCAGTACTTC
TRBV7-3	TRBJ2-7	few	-	CASSPHSSTYEQYF	TGTGCCAGCAGCCCCCACTCGTCAACCTACGAGCAGTACTTC
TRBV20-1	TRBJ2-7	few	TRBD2	CSASMASGRDEQYF	TGCAGTGCTAGCATGGCTAGCGGGAGGGACGAGCAGTACTTC
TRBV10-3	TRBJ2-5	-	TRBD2	CAISERASGSVQETQYF	TGTGCCATCAGTGAACGGGCTAGCGGGTCAGTACAAGAGACCCAGTACTTC
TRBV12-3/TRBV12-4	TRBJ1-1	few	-	CASSFQMLMNTEAFF	TGTGCCAGCAGTTTTCAGATGCTCATGAACACTGAAGCTTTCTTT
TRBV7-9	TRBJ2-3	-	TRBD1	CASSYRGKADTQYF	TGTGCCAGCAGCTACAGGGGGAAGGCAGATACGCAGTATTTT